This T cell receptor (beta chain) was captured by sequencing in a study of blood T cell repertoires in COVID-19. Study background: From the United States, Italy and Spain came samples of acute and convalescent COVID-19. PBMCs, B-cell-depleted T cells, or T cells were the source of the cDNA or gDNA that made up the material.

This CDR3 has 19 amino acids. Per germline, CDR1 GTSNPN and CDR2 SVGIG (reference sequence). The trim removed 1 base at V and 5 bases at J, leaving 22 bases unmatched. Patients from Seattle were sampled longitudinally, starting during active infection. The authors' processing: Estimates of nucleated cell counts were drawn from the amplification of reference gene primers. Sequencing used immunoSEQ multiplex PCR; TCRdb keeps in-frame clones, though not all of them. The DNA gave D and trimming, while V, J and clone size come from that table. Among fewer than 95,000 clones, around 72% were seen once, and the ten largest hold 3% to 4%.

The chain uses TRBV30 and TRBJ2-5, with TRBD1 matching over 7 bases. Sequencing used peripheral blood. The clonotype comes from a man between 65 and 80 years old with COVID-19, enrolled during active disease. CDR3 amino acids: CAWSGIKRTGAGEGETQYF. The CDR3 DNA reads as TGTGCCTGGAGTGGTATTAAACGTACAGGGGCAGGGGAAGGGGAGACCCAGTACTTC.